The 21 T cell receptor beta chains below come from one sample, sequenced in a study of Graves' ophthalmopathy and Graves' hyperthyroidism. Amplification from RNA transcripts yielded the TCR beta CDR3 regions. RT-PCR was first run with HTBI primers, then multiplex PCR in a second round. One entry per CDR3 protein results from TCRdb running MiXCR on the multiplex PCR reads. The profile covers 150,000 to 200,000 distinct CDR3 sequences, with approximately 40% appearing a single time and around 5.5% taken by the ten largest. Sequencing was done on a sample of peripheral blood. These receptors were collected from a woman between 40 and 55 years old with Graves' ophthalmopathy.

This chain joins TRBV7-9 and TRBJ2-7; D ambiguous. The CDR3 totals 12 residues. V lost 3 bases, J lost 7 bases, and 10 bases lay in between. The germline V gene encodes CDR1 SEHNR and CDR2 FQNEAQ (reference sequence). The DNA of the CDR3 is TGTGCCAGCAGCTTCCACTTCGGTGAGCAGTACTTC. This sequence encodes CASSFHFGEQYF.

This clonotype has only one observation. The CDR3 coding sequence is TGTGCCAGCAGCCCCAGACAGGGCTACGAGCAGTACTTC. Its translation: CASSPRQGYEQYF. J is TRBJ2-7 and V is TRBV7-2; 7 positions agree with TRBD1. The CDR3 runs to 13 residues. With V trimmed by 5 bases and J by 3 bases, 4 bases remained unmatched. Germline V CDR1 and CDR2: SGHTA, FQGNSA. The full variable domain, with the rest looked up from reference TRBV7-2 and TRBJ2-7, is GAGVSQSPSNKVTEKGKDVELRCDPISGHTALYWYRQSLGQGLEFLIYFQGNSAPDKSGLPSDRFSAERTGGSVSTLTIQRTQQEDSAVYLCASSPRQGYEQYFGPGTRLTVT.

The table lists this clonotype with many counts. This chain connects TRBV7-3 to TRBJ2-4, with 14 bases fitting TRBD2. CDR1 and CDR2 from the germline V gene are SGHTA and FQGTGA. The CDR3 length is 16 residues. V was clipped by 5 bases and J by 8 bases; unmatched bases: 8. CDR3 DNA sequence: TGTGCCAGCAGCCCGGGACTAGCGGGAGAGAAAGACATTCAGTACTTC. Translating it yields CASSPGLAGEKDIQYF.

The chain links TRBV10-3 to TRBJ1-1; D call uncertain. The CDR3 covers 14 residues. Trimming shortened V by 5 bases and J by 2 bases, and 12 bases separated the two germline ends. Germline V gene data show CDR1 as ENHRY and CDR2 as SYGVKD. The CDR3 bases are TGTGCCATCAGTTATAGTACGGGAAACACTGAAGCTTTCTTT. Translating it yields CAISYSTGNTEAFF.

The chain joins TRBV6-1 to TRBJ2-7, with D perhaps TRBD2 (5 bases). The CDR3 length is 13 residues. V was pared by 3 bases and J by 2 bases, with 8 bases between. Germline CDR1 is MNHNS and CDR2 is SASEGT. Written as DNA, the CDR3 is TGTGCCAGCAGTGATACTAGGGCCTACGAGCAGTACTTC. It translates to CASSDTRAYEQYF.

The chain has TRBV15 and TRBJ2-7; D is ambiguous. The V gene's germline CDR1 is LNHNV and CDR2 YYDKDF (reference sequence). This CDR3 has 14 amino acids. Deletions cut 3 bases from V and 2 bases from J, with 11 bases between. CDR3 nucleotide sequence: TGTGCCACCAGCAGGGCAGTGGTCCCCTACGAGCAGTACTTC. Translated: CATSRAVVPYEQYF. The full variable domain, rest sourced from reference TRBV15 and TRBJ2-7, is DAMVIQNPRYQVTQFGKPVTLSCSQTLNHNVMYWYQQKSSQAPKLLFHYYDKDFNNEADTPDNFQSRRPNTSFCFLDIRSPGLGDTAMYLCATSRAVVPYEQYFGPGTRLTVT.

This clonotype was observed a handful of times. In nucleotides, the CDR3 is TGCGCCAGCAGCCAAGGGAGGGCAGGCTACGAGCAGTACTTC. Translation: CASSQGRAGYEQYF. This chain joins TRBV4-3 and TRBJ2-7; TRBD2 might be the D (6 bases). The CDR3 contains 14 residues. CDR1 LGHNA and CDR2 YSLEER come from the germline V gene. Trimming took off 1 base at V and 3 bases at J, with 10 bases between the two ends.

This chain links TRBV28 with TRBJ2-7; no clear D. Deletions cut 2 bases from V and 7 bases from J, with 18 bases between. Germline values: CDR1 MDHEN, CDR2 SYDVKM. The CDR3 is 15 residues long. Here the CDR3 reads CASSLGTAVLGEQYF. CDR3 in DNA: TGTGCCAGCAGTTTAGGAACGGCAGTTCTGGGGGAGCAGTACTTC.

This clonotype has ten or more counts. The chain links TRBV12-3 or TRBV12-4 to TRBJ2-2, with TRBD1 identical over 7 bases. The CDR3 extends over 15 amino acids. With 3 bases clipped from V and 4 bases from J, the junction kept 5 bases outside the gene matches. The CDR3 is CASSFRQGTTGELFF. The DNA of the CDR3 is TGTGCCAGCAGTTTCCGACAGGGTACCACCGGGGAGCTGTTTTTT.

In its sample, this clonotype was seen a few times. The chain links TRBV20-1 to TRBJ2-7; D is perhaps TRBD1 (5 bases). The CDR3 contains 15 residues. CDR1 is DFQATT, CDR2 SNEGSKA, per germline (reference sequence). The V gene lost 0 bases and the J gene lost 4 bases, with 16 bases spanning the gap. CDR3 loop: CSARDHQGRGYEQYF. CDR3 nucleotide sequence: TGCAGTGCTAGAGATCATCAGGGAAGGGGATACGAGCAGTACTTC.

As to this clonotype: Since no conserved phenylalanine or tryptophan closes the CDR3, a read error is the likely cause. The V gene is TRBV7-2, the J gene TRBJ2-7, with D perhaps being TRBD1 or TRBD2 (5 bases each). Trimming stripped 4 bases from V and 1 base from J, with 11 bases between. CDR3 length equals 14 residues. The germline V gene has CDR1 SGHTA and CDR2 FQGNSA. CDR3 in amino acids: CASSSGTVSYEQYL. CDR3 nucleotide sequence: TGTGCCAGCAGCTCCGGGACGGTTTCCTACGAGCAGTACCTC.

The V and J genes are TRBV24-1 and TRBJ2-2; D is ambiguous. There are 15 residues in the CDR3. The germline V gene has CDR1 KGHDR and CDR2 SFDVKD. Trimming shortened V by 9 bases and J by 4 bases, and 17 bases separated the two germline ends. The DNA for the CDR3 is TGTGCCACCGAAGATGGGGTAGGCAGCACCGGGGAGCTGTTTTTT. Residues: CATEDGVGSTGELFF.

The V and J genes are TRBV7-2 and TRBJ1-2, with 9 bases fitting TRBD1. Germline V gene data show CDR1 as SGHTA and CDR2 as FQGNSA. The trim removed 1 base at V and 8 bases at J, leaving 5 bases unmatched. CDR3 length: 14 amino acids. CDR3 nucleotide sequence: TGTGCCAGCAGCTTAGGGGGGACAGGGTACGGCTACACCTTC. It translates to CASSLGGTGYGYTF.

In its sample, this clonotype was seen many times. The chain is built from TRBV20-1 and TRBJ1-1; a weak D match, TRBD1 (5 bases). The CDR3 loop spans 14 amino acids. Germline CDR1 reads DFQATT; CDR2 reads SNEGSKA (reference sequence). With 2 bases removed from V and 1 base from J, the gap between germline ends came to 11 bases. CDR3 amino acids: CSARRGWGNTEAFF. DNA for the CDR3: TGCAGTGCTAGACGGGGGTGGGGGAACACTGAAGCTTTCTTT.

This clonotype was seen many times. The chain uses TRBV7-2 and TRBJ1-6; 7 nucleotides line up with TRBD1. CDR3 length: 15 residues. The germline gives CDR1 SGHTA, CDR2 FQGNSA. Trimming took 6 bases from V and 7 from J; bases not matched to a gene: 9. CDR3 loop: CASRPGGGNNSPLHF. CDR3 sequence (DNA): TGTGCCAGCAGGCCAGGGGGGGGGAACAATTCACCCCTCCACTTT.

This chain uses TRBV10-3 with TRBJ2-7, with 9 bases lining up with TRBD2. Germline V gives CDR1 ENHRY, CDR2 SYGVKD. V lost 1 base to trimming and J lost 7 bases; unmatched junction nucleotides: 11. The CDR3 contains 16 residues. The CDR3 reads CAISELAGGRSDEQYF. CDR3 coding DNA: TGTGCCATCAGTGAGTTGGCGGGAGGGCGGTCGGATGAGCAGTACTTC.

The rearrangement joins TRBV6-2 or TRBV6-3 to TRBJ2-7, with 8 bases lining up with TRBD2. Trimming took 6 bases from V and 10 from J; bases not matched to a gene: 11. The CDR3 loop spans 13 amino acids. In germline, CDR1 is MNHEY, CDR2 SVGEGT. CDR3 DNA sequence: TGTGCCAGCAGCCTCGGGACTAGAGCGAATCAGTACTTC. Amino acids: CASSLGTRANQYF.

This chain uses TRBV12-3 or TRBV12-4 with TRBJ1-3, with D maybe TRBD1 (6 bases). This CDR3 spans 14 amino acids. Deletions cut 10 bases from V and 0 bases from J, with 13 bases between. In nucleotides, the CDR3 is TGTGCCACCGGGGGGCCTACCTCTGGAAACACCATATATTTT. Amino acids: CATGGPTSGNTIYF.

This clonotype was recorded at least ten times. The rearrangement uses TRBV28 and TRBJ2-5, with D unresolved. V was trimmed by 7 bases and J by 3 bases, leaving 15 bases between them. The CDR3 is 14 amino acids. Germline CDR1 and CDR2: MDHEN and SYDVKM. The CDR3 DNA reads TGTGCCAGCACCCGAATAAGATCCGAAGAGACCCAGTACTTC. Translation: CASTRIRSEETQYF.

This clonotype was observed once. The V call is TRBV4-3, the J call TRBJ1-5, with D possibly matching TRBD1 (5 bases). The length of the CDR3 is 17 residues. Germline values: CDR1 LGHNA, CDR2 YSLEER. Trimming pared 0 bases from V and 7 bases from J, leaving 19 bases between. The CDR3 loop reads CASSQDLSGGLGQPQHF. DNA of the CDR3: TGCGCCAGCAGCCAAGATCTGAGCGGGGGTCTGGGCCAGCCCCAGCATTTT.

This clonotype showed up many times. The V and J genes are TRBV6-5 and TRBJ2-7, with 10 nucleotides matching TRBD2. The germline V gene encodes CDR1 MNHEY and CDR2 SVGAGI. Losses at the gene ends were 0 bases for V and 6 bases for J; bases not matched to a gene: 11. This CDR3 has 17 residues. CDR3 protein: CASSYSISGRPTIEQYF. For the CDR3, the DNA is TGTGCCAGCAGTTACTCGATTAGCGGGAGGCCCACAATCGAGCAGTACTTC.